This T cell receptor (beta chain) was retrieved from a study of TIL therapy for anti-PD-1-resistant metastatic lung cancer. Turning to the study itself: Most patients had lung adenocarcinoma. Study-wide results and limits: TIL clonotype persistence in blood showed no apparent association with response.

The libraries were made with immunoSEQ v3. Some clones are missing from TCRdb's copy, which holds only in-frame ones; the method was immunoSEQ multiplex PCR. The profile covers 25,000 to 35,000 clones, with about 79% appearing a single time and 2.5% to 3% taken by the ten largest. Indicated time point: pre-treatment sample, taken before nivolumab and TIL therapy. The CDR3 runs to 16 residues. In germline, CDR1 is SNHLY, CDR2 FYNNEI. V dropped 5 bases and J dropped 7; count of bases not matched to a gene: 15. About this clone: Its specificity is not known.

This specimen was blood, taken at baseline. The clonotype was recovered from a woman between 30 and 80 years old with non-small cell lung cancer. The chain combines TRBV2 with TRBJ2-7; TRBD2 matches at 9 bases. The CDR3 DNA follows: TGTGCCAGCAGTCTTTCTGTTAGCGGGAGAACGGGAGAGCAGTACTTC. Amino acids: CASSLSVSGRTGEQYF. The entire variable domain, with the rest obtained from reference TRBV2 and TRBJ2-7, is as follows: EPEVTQTPSHQVTQMGQEVILRCVPISNHLYFYWYRQILGQKVEFLVSFYNNEISEKSEIFDDQFSVERPDGSNFTLKIRSTKLEDSAMYFCASSLSVSGRTGEQYFGPGTRLTVT.